This entry lists 8 T cell receptor beta chains sequenced from one sample in a study of early T cells in non-severe SARS-CoV-2 infection. MiXCR was run by TCRdb on the 5' RACE reads, yielding one entry per CDR3 protein. This table holds about 98,000 distinct CDR3 sequences, under 15% found once. Input material: whole blood. The receptors stem from an adult who was a healthcare worker with PCR-confirmed SARS-CoV-2 infection or an uninfected control (not recorded which).

This clonotype was detected many times. This chain uses TRBV20-1 with TRBJ2-1, with 7 bases aligning to TRBD2. Germline CDR1 DFQATT, CDR2 SNEGSKA (reference sequence). The CDR3 consists of 14 residues. Unmatched junction bases numbered 6, after V lost 5 bases and J lost 2 bases. For the CDR3, the DNA is TGCAGTGCTCTTACTAGCGAGACCTACAATGAGCAGTTCTTC. This encodes CSALTSETYNEQFF.

This clonotype came up many times. The chain uses TRBV12-3 or TRBV12-4 and TRBJ1-6, with D tentatively TRBD1 (6 bases). The CDR3 covers 13 residues. V was clipped by 7 bases and J by 6 bases, with 10 bases between them. The CDR3 sequence is CASTRGTNSPLHF. CDR3 sequence (DNA): TGTGCCAGCACTAGGGGGACTAATTCACCCCTCCACTTT.

This clonotype has only a few counts. This chain uses TRBV29-1 with TRBJ2-1, with no clear D. From germline, CDR1 is SQVTM and CDR2 ANQGSEA. Trimming removed 8 bases from V and 9 bases from J, with 17 bases in between. The CDR3 spans 12 residues. The CDR3 is CSQGGVKGEQFF. CDR3 bases: TGCAGCCAAGGTGGGGTAAAGGGTGAGCAGTTCTTC.

The chain links TRBV18 to TRBJ2-6; the D is unclear. Germline-derived CDR1 and CDR2 are KGHSH and LQKENI. The germline V and J ends were trimmed by 3 bases and 2 bases, with 5 bases remaining between them. The CDR3 covers 14 residues. The DNA of the CDR3 is TGTGCCAGCTCACCGGACGCTGGGGCCAACGTCCTGACTTTC. It specifies CASSPDAGANVLTF.

V and J are TRBV15 and TRBJ2-1; D is unclear. The CDR3 has 13 residues. Germline lookup yields CDR1 LNHNV and CDR2 YYDKDF (reference sequence). Trimming removed 8 bases at V and 5 bases at J, with 13 bases between. CDR3 nucleotide sequence: TGTGCCACCGGGTCCGACGGCAACAATGAGCAGTTCTTC. Amino acid sequence: CATGSDGNNEQFF. The variable domain in full, completed from reference TRBV15 and TRBJ2-1, reads DAMVIQNPRYQVTQFGKPVTLSCSQTLNHNVMYWYQQKSSQAPKLLFHYYDKDFNNEADTPDNFQSRRPNTSFCFLDIRSPGLGDTAMYLCATGSDGNNEQFFGPGTRLTVL.

In its sample, this clonotype was seen many times. The chain recombines TRBV12-3 or TRBV12-4 with TRBJ2-3, with D unresolved. The CDR3 runs to 14 residues. Trimming stripped 3 bases from V and 1 base from J, with 8 bases between. The CDR3 region has the DNA TGTGCCAGCAGTTTCGGCTTCGGCACAGATACGCAGTATTTT. This sequence encodes CASSFGFGTDTQYF.

Here the CDR3 DNA reads TGTGCCAGCAGTTACTCAGGGCAGGGGGAGACCCAGTACTTC. Translating gives CASSYSGQGETQYF. This rearrangement joins TRBV6-5 to TRBJ2-5, with D possibly matching TRBD1 (6 bases). Per the germline V gene, CDR1 is MNHEY and CDR2 is SVGAGI. V shed 0 bases and J shed 5 bases, with 10 bases lying between them. This CDR3 contains 14 residues.

In this sample, this clonotype turned up many times. The V and J genes are TRBV2 and TRBJ1-2; D not resolved. The V and J ends lost 3 bases and 3 bases respectively, with 8 bases between them. Germline CDR1 is SNHLY and CDR2 is FYNNEI. This CDR3 comprises 13 residues. Here the CDR3 reads CASSEDGHYGYTF. For the CDR3, the DNA is TGTGCCAGCAGTGAGGACGGTCACTATGGCTACACCTTC.